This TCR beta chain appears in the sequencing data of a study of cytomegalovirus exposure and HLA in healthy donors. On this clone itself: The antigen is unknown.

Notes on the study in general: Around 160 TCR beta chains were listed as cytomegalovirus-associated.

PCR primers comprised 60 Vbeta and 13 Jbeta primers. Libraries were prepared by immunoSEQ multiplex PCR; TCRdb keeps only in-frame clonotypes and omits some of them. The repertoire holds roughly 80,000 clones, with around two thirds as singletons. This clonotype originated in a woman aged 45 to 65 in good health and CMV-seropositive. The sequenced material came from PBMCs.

CDR3 amino acids: CASSTPENYGYTF. Written as DNA, the CDR3 is TGTGCCAGCAGCACCCCAGAAAACTATGGCTACACCTTC. The chain is built from TRBV7-3 and TRBJ1-2; D not certain. The V end lost 5 bases, the J end lost 2 bases, and 9 bases lay between the germline ends. Germline CDR1 and CDR2: SGHTA and FQGTGA. The CDR3 loop spans 13 amino acids.